Presented here are 9 T cell receptor beta chains from one specimen sequenced in a study of cytomegalovirus exposure and HLA in healthy donors. Primers: 60 Vbeta forward and 13 Jbeta reverse. Here immunoSEQ multiplex PCR was the method, and the copy in TCRdb shows in-frame clones only, minus some. Its table records about 210,000 clones. Sequencing was carried out using PBMCs. These receptors all stem from a young woman in good health and CMV-seropositive.

This CDR3 is CASSTRGGGTSSYNSPLHF. CDR3 DNA sequence: TGTGCCAGCAGTACCCGTGGAGGGGGCACGAGCTCCTATAATTCACCCCTCCACTTT. V usage is TRBV27 and J usage is TRBJ1-6, with 7 bases lining up with TRBD1. The germline gives CDR1 MNHEY, CDR2 SMNVEV (reference sequence). This CDR3 comprises 19 residues. V was clipped by 5 bases and J by 0 bases; unmatched bases: 13.

The J gene is TRBJ2-1, the V gene TRBV5-1, with 8 bases lining up with TRBD2. Germline CDR1 SGHRS, CDR2 YFSETQ. This CDR3 has 17 amino acids. With V trimmed by 2 bases and J by 0 bases, 7 bases remained unmatched. The DNA for the CDR3 is TGCGCCAGCAGCTTACGTAGCGGGGTGAACTCCTACAATGAGCAGTTCTTC. Translation gives CASSLRSGVNSYNEQFF.

The J gene is TRBJ1-2, the V gene TRBV7-8; D may be TRBD1 (5 bases). Between the trimmed V and J ends, which lost 5 bases and 7 bases, there was a span of 14 bases. In germline, CDR1 is SGHVS, CDR2 FQNEAQ. CDR3 size: 13 residues. The CDR3 reads CASSQMGGVGYTF. The CDR3 bases are TGTGCCAGCAGCCAAATGGGGGGGGTTGGCTACACCTTC.

The rearrangement joins TRBV29-1 to TRBJ2-1; 8 bases match TRBD2. This CDR3 spans 14 amino acids. V trimming: 5 bases; J trimming: 0 bases; junction bases outside the gene matches: 3. Germline assignment: CDR1 SQVTM and CDR2 ANQGSEA. The CDR3 DNA is TGCAGCGTTCACGGGGGGGACTCCTACAATGAGCAGTTCTTC. It yields the protein CSVHGGDSYNEQFF.

This rearrangement joins TRBV4-3 to TRBJ2-1; TRBD2 matches 7 bases. The CDR3 is 15 amino acids. Germline CDR1 is LGHNA and CDR2 is YSLEER. The junction had 5 bases not matched to a gene; V was cut back by 0 bases and J by 6 bases. The CDR3 coding sequence is TGCGCCAGCAGCCAAGAATGGGCGGGAGTCAATGAGCAGTTCTTC. It specifies CASSQEWAGVNEQFF.

The V and J genes are TRBV6-6 and TRBJ1-1; 10 bases fit TRBD1. Losses at the gene ends were 2 bases for V and 3 bases for J; bases not matched to a gene: 0. CDR1 and CDR2 (germline): MNHNY, SVGAGI (reference sequence). The CDR3 sequence is 14 residues long. CDR3 sequence (DNA): TGTGCCAGCAGTTACGGGACAGGGGACACTGAAGCTTTCTTT. Protein sequence: CASSYGTGDTEAFF.

This chain connects TRBV10-3 to TRBJ2-1, with 7 nucleotides matching TRBD2. Germline V gene sequence: CDR1 ENHRY, CDR2 SYGVKD. The CDR3 extends over 14 amino acids. After removal of 3 bases from V and 5 bases from J, the junction contained 4 bases not matched to a gene. Here the CDR3 reads CAISDGGGNNEQFF. CDR3 sequence (DNA): TGTGCCATCAGTGACGGCGGGGGTAACAATGAGCAGTTCTTC.

The genes are TRBV19 and TRBJ2-7; D uncertain. The CDR3 covers 13 residues. CDR1 is LNHDA, CDR2 SQIVND, per germline (reference sequence). V lost 2 bases, J lost 6 bases, and 11 bases lay in between. The CDR3 sequence: CASSILGTGEQYF. The CDR3 bases are TGTGCCAGTAGTATATTGGGTACGGGCGAGCAGTACTTC.

The V and J genes are TRBV6-5 and TRBJ2-7; D is possibly TRBD2 (5 bases). The CDR3 covers 13 residues. Germline V gene sequence: CDR1 MNHEY, CDR2 SVGAGI. V lost 2 bases, J lost 2 bases, and 7 bases lay in between. This CDR3 reads CASSYRETYEQYF. CDR3 nucleotide sequence: TGTGCCAGCAGTTACAGGGAGACCTACGAGCAGTACTTC.